A single sample is the source of the 32 T cell receptor beta chains below, sequenced in a study of blood T cell repertoires in COVID-19. Some clones are missing from TCRdb's copy, which holds only in-frame ones; the method was immunoSEQ multiplex PCR. The sample includes about 50,000 clones, approximately 91% of them seen just once. The specimen sequenced was peripheral blood. These receptors all stem from a human donor in a cohort sampled during active COVID-19.

J is TRBJ1-1 and V is TRBV19, with 7 bases matching TRBD1. With V trimmed by 6 bases and J by 5 bases, 6 bases remained unmatched. This CDR3 is built from 13 residues. The germline V gene encodes CDR1 LNHDA and CDR2 SQIVND (reference sequence). Here the CDR3 DNA reads TGTGCCAGTAGAAACAGGGGTGGGACTGAAGCTTTCTTT. It specifies CASRNRGGTEAFF.

In this sample, this clone turned up once. The chain couples TRBV6-5 to TRBJ1-6; 8 nucleotides match TRBD1. There are 13 residues in the CDR3. Germline V gene sequence: CDR1 MNHEY, CDR2 SVGAGI. Trimming cost V 6 bases and J 7 bases; bases outside gene matches: 2. In DNA, the CDR3 is TGTGCCAGCAGGACAGGGGCGAATTCACCCCTCCACTTT. As protein: CASRTGANSPLHF.

Only a few counts were recorded for this clone. CDR3 in amino acids: CSVAVTGSGGEQYF. The CDR3 region has the DNA TGCAGCGTGGCGGTGACAGGGTCAGGTGGCGAGCAGTACTTC. V and J are TRBV29-1 and TRBJ2-7, with 7 bases identical to TRBD1. This CDR3 is 14 amino acids long. CDR1 SQVTM and CDR2 ANQGSEA come from the germline V gene. Trimming cost V 6 bases and J 6 bases; bases outside gene matches: 14.

V and J are TRBV2 and TRBJ2-5; 11 bases map to TRBD2. This CDR3 is 14 amino acids long. V trimming: 10 bases; J trimming: 5 bases; junction bases outside the gene matches: 9. The germline gives CDR1 SNHLY, CDR2 FYNNEI. CDR3 sequence (DNA): TGTGCCAACTATGGTTCTAGCGGGGGGGAGACCCAGTACTTC. Amino acid sequence: CANYGSSGGETQYF. Combining the CDR3 with reference TRBV2 and TRBJ2-5 gives the whole variable domain EPEVTQTPSHQVTQMGQEVILRCVPISNHLYFYWYRQILGQKVEFLVSFYNNEISEKSEIFDDQFSVERPDGSNFTLKIRSTKLEDSAMYFCANYGSSGGETQYFGPGTRLLVL.

A single count supports this clone. This rearrangement joins TRBV6-5 to TRBJ1-2, with 10 bases that match TRBD1. CDR3 length: 15 residues. Per germline, CDR1 MNHEY and CDR2 SVGAGI. J gave up 7 bases and V 5 bases, and 10 bases lay outside the gene matches. The CDR3 bases are TGTGCCAGCAGTCTTCCGGGACAGGGGTTCTCTGGCTACACCTTC. The encoded protein is CASSLPGQGFSGYTF.

V and J are TRBV2 and TRBJ2-1; D uncertain. CDR3 size: 13 residues. Trimming stripped 3 bases from V and 4 bases from J, with 7 bases between. Germline-derived CDR1 and CDR2 are SNHLY and FYNNEI. The CDR3 region is CASSEISYNEQFF. In DNA, the CDR3 is TGTGCCAGCAGTGAGATCAGTTACAATGAGCAGTTCTTC. Together with reference TRBV2 and TRBJ2-1, the CDR3 gives the full variable domain: EPEVTQTPSHQVTQMGQEVILRCVPISNHLYFYWYRQILGQKVEFLVSFYNNEISEKSEIFDDQFSVERPDGSNFTLKIRSTKLEDSAMYFCASSEISYNEQFFGPGTRLTVL.

The rearrangement links TRBV12-3 or TRBV12-4 to TRBJ2-3, with D unresolved. The V end was cut by 7 bases, the J end by 0 bases, with 8 bases between. CDR3 length equals 13 residues. DNA for the CDR3: TGTGCCAGCACTAAGCCTAGCACAGATACGCAGTATTTT. Translated: CASTKPSTDTQYF.

The chain carries TRBV11-2 and TRBJ2-1, with D perhaps matching TRBD1 (6 bases). This CDR3 comprises 14 residues. Per the germline V gene, CDR1 is SGHAT and CDR2 is FQNNGV. Between the trimmed V and J ends, which lost 4 bases and 0 bases, there was a span of 7 bases. The CDR3 nucleotides read TGTGCCAGCAGCTGGACAGCCTCCTACAATGAGCAGTTCTTC. Protein sequence: CASSWTASYNEQFF.

The gene calls are TRBV27 and TRBJ2-1; D might be TRBD1 (6 bases). Per the germline V gene, CDR1 is MNHEY and CDR2 is SMNVEV (reference sequence). V was cut by 9 bases and J by 5 bases, with 14 bases left in between. The CDR3 spans 13 residues. The CDR3 loop reads CARSSGADNEQFF. In DNA form, the CDR3 reads TGTGCCAGGTCGTCAGGGGCCGACAATGAGCAGTTCTTC.

This chain connects TRBV27 to TRBJ1-3; D gene unclear. Trimming removed 5 bases at V and 0 bases at J, with 8 bases between. The length of the CDR3 is 14 residues. CDR1 MNHEY and CDR2 SMNVEV come from the germline V gene (reference sequence). The CDR3 bases are TGTGCCAGCAGTCCCTCCGGCTCTGGAAACACCATATATTTT. This encodes CASSPSGSGNTIYF.

The gene calls are TRBV28 and TRBJ2-5; the D gene is possibly TRBD2 (8 bases). CDR3 length: 16 residues. V was cut by 4 bases and J by 5 bases, with 20 bases left in between. Germline values: CDR1 MDHEN, CDR2 SYDVKM. The CDR3 DNA sequence: TGTGCCAGCAGTTCACGGCGGGGGGCCAGGGGGGAGACCCAGTACTTC. Its translation is CASSSRRGARGETQYF.

The chain uses TRBV28 and TRBJ1-3; D call uncertain. Per the germline V gene, CDR1 is MDHEN and CDR2 is SYDVKM. This CDR3 is built from 16 residues. Trimming stripped 6 bases from V and 2 bases from J, with 17 bases between. The CDR3 spells CASSTPILRAGNTIYF. The CDR3 DNA sequence: TGTGCCAGCAGCACACCAATCTTGAGGGCTGGAAACACCATATATTTT. The variable domain in full, completed from reference TRBV28 and TRBJ1-3, reads DVKVTQSSRYLVKRTGEKVFLECVQDMDHENMFWYRQDPGLGLRLIYFSYDVKMKEKGDIPEGYSVSREKKERFSLILESASTNQTSMYLCASSTPILRAGNTIYFGEGSWLTVV.

The chain has TRBV13 and TRBJ2-3; 11 nucleotides align to TRBD2. The CDR3 extends over 16 amino acids. Per the germline V gene, CDR1 is PRHDT and CDR2 is FYEKMQ (reference sequence). Unmatched junction bases numbered 3, after V lost 4 bases and J lost 0 bases. The CDR3 DNA reads as TGTGCCAGCAGCTGGGGACTAGCGGCTAGCACAGATACGCAGTATTTT. Protein product: CASSWGLAASTDTQYF.

The chain uses TRBV4-1 and TRBJ2-3; tentative D call: TRBD2 (6 bases). There are 14 residues in the CDR3. Germline CDR1 MGHRA, CDR2 YSYEKL. Between the trimmed V and J ends, which lost 5 bases and 1 base, there was a span of 10 bases. The CDR3 DNA follows: TGCGCCAGCAGCTCCTGGGGGGGCACAGATACGCAGTATTTT. Its protein product is CASSSWGGTDTQYF.

This chain links TRBV6-5 with TRBJ2-7; 12 positions agree with TRBD2. The CDR3 sequence is 15 residues long. Germline assignment: CDR1 MNHEY and CDR2 SVGAGI. Germline trimming cut 5 bases from V and 4 bases from J; bases unmatched to any gene: 6. For the CDR3, the DNA is TGTGCCAGCAGTCCGGGACTAGCGGGCTCGTACGAGCAGTACGTC. The encoded protein is CASSPGLAGSYEQYV.

This rearrangement joins TRBV5-1 to TRBJ1-3; TRBD1 is a possible D gene (6 bases). Germline V gene data show CDR1 as SGHRS and CDR2 as YFSETQ. V was clipped by 4 bases and J by 7 bases, with 15 bases between them. CDR3 length equals 14 residues. CDR3 sequence reads: CASSTGQNQNTIYF. The CDR3 DNA follows: TGCGCCAGCAGCACCGGACAGAATCAGAACACCATATATTTT.

The chain employs TRBV3-1 (or the pseudogene TRBV3-2) and TRBJ2-1; 9 bases fit TRBD2. V was pared by 0 bases and J by 3 bases, with 3 bases of the junction left unmatched. CDR1 is LGHDT, CDR2 YNNKEL, per germline (reference sequence). This CDR3 has 16 amino acids. The chain's CDR3 is CASSQDKTSGYNEQFF. The CDR3 bases are TGTGCCAGCAGCCAAGACAAGACTAGCGGCTACAATGAGCAGTTCTTC.

The J gene is TRBJ1-5, the V gene TRBV2, with a weak D call TRBD1 (6 bases). CDR1 SNHLY and CDR2 FYNNEI come from the germline V gene. V was shortened by 4 bases and J by 1 base, with 8 bases between the two germline ends. The CDR3 has 14 residues. The CDR3 sequence: CASSVGTSNQPQHF. The CDR3 DNA follows: TGTGCCAGCAGTGTAGGGACAAGCAATCAGCCCCAGCATTTT.

The gene calls are TRBV7-8 and TRBJ2-1, with TRBD2 identical over 10 bases. The CDR3 totals 18 residues. Germline V gene lookup returns CDR1 SGHVS and CDR2 FQNEAQ. Trimming at V came to 5 bases and at J to 8 bases, leaving 18 bases not matched to a gene. Here the CDR3 reads CASSLNREAGGDRDEQFF. Written as DNA, the CDR3 is TGTGCCAGCAGCCTCAACCGGGAAGCGGGAGGGGATAGGGATGAGCAGTTCTTC.

The genes are TRBV21-1 and TRBJ2-2; the tabulated D call, TRBD2, remains unverified against the DNA. TRBV21-1 counts as a pseudogene. The CDR3 has 13 amino acids. The CDR3 here is CASSEEKWEKLFF. CDR3 DNA: TGTGCCAGCAGCGAAGAAAAATGGGAGAAGCTGTTTTTT.

V gene TRBV2 combines with J gene TRBJ2-7; 10 nucleotides align to TRBD1. Germline CDR1 is SNHLY and CDR2 is FYNNEI. This CDR3 is built from 13 residues. V lost 4 bases to trimming and J lost 6 bases; unmatched junction nucleotides: 3. The CDR3 is CASSAGQGGEQYV. The CDR3 nucleotides read TGTGCCAGCAGTGCCGGACAGGGGGGCGAGCAGTACGTC.

The J gene is TRBJ2-3, the V gene TRBV7-9, with D possibly being TRBD2 (5 bases). CDR1 and CDR2 from the germline V gene are SEHNR and FQNEAQ (reference sequence). CDR3 length equals 16 residues. The V end lost 11 bases, the J end lost 2 bases, and 23 bases lay between the germline ends. The CDR3 DNA is TGTGCCTTTCGCGGCCGGGATTATACAGACACAGATACGCAGTATTTT. Translated: CAFRGRDYTDTDTQYF.

The chain carries TRBV14 and TRBJ1-1; possible D gene TRBD1, 5 bases. CDR1 is SGHDN, CDR2 FVKESK, per germline. CDR3 size: 13 residues. Trimming took off 5 bases at V and 1 base at J, with 8 bases between the two ends. This CDR3 reads CASSVGGNTEAFF. DNA for the CDR3: TGTGCCAGCAGCGTCGGGGGGAACACTGAAGCTTTCTTT.

The gene calls are TRBV6-5 and TRBJ1-5, with D unclear. Looked up from germline, CDR1 is MNHEY and CDR2 is SVGAGI. The CDR3 contains 14 residues. V gave up 7 bases and J gave up 1 base, with 11 bases separating them. CDR3 region: CASTRSSSNQPQHF. Written as DNA, the CDR3 is TGTGCCAGCACGAGGAGTTCGAGCAATCAGCCCCAGCATTTT.

The rearrangement uses TRBV2 and TRBJ2-7; TRBD2 agrees at 10 bases. V lost 3 bases, J lost 4 bases, and 3 bases stayed unmatched. This CDR3 region has 14 residues. Germline loops: CDR1 SNHLY, CDR2 FYNNEI. The DNA of the CDR3 is TGTGCCAGCAGTGATAGCGGGGGGAGATACGAGCAGTACTTC. This gives the protein CASSDSGGRYEQYF.

The J gene is TRBJ2-3, the V gene TRBV6-5; 8 positions agree with TRBD1. J was trimmed by 4 bases and V by 4 bases; bases with no gene match: 7. Germline V gene sequence: CDR1 MNHEY, CDR2 SVGAGI. The CDR3 length is 15 residues. CDR3 residues: CASSSGTGVPDTQYF. The DNA for the CDR3 is TGTGCCAGCAGTTCCGGGACAGGTGTCCCAGATACGCAGTATTTT.

The gene calls are TRBV6-2 or TRBV6-3 and TRBJ1-1; D unresolved. The V end lost 8 bases, the J end lost 4 bases, and 17 bases lay between the germline ends. CDR3 length: 14 residues. Germline CDR1 reads MNHEY; CDR2 reads SVGEGT. The CDR3 here is CASCPRLTGTEAFF. The CDR3, as DNA: TGTGCCAGCTGCCCGAGGTTAACGGGCACTGAAGCTTTCTTT.

J is TRBJ2-1 and V is TRBV19; TRBD2 matches 9 bases. CDR1 is LNHDA and CDR2 is SQIVND in the germline V gene (reference sequence). The CDR3 runs to 15 residues. V dropped 4 bases and J dropped 5; count of bases not matched to a gene: 6. CDR3 bases: TGTGCCAGTAGTACGGGACTAGCTTCGAACAATGAGCAGTTCTTC. It yields the protein CASSTGLASNNEQFF.

The chain carries TRBV6-5 and TRBJ2-6, with 9 bases aligning to TRBD1. Trimming at V came to 6 bases and at J to 0 bases, leaving 0 bases not matched to a gene. This CDR3 contains 15 residues. CDR1 MNHEY and CDR2 SVGAGI come from the germline V gene. CDR3 nucleotide sequence: TGTGCCAGCAGGACAGGGGGCTCTGGGGCCAACGTCCTGACTTTC. Translated: CASRTGGSGANVLTF.

The V call is TRBV9, the J call TRBJ2-5; the match to TRBD1 covers 7 bases. Germline lookup yields CDR1 SGDLS and CDR2 YYNGEE. The CDR3 is 13 amino acids. J lost 5 bases, V lost 4 bases, and 5 bases had no gene match. CDR3 region: CASSRQGSETQYF. The CDR3, as DNA: TGTGCCAGCAGCCGACAGGGCTCCGAGACCCAGTACTTC.

The chain employs TRBV7-8 and TRBJ1-2; no definite D call. Germline CDR1 SGHVS, CDR2 FQNEAQ. CDR3 length equals 11 residues. Trimming shortened V by 1 base and J by 8 bases, and 5 bases separated the two germline ends. The CDR3 nucleotides read TGTGCCAGCAGCTTAGGAGCGGGCTACACCTTC. This codes for CASSLGAGYTF.

V gene TRBV5-1 combines with J gene TRBJ1-1; D ambiguous. Between the trimmed V and J ends, which lost 1 base and 1 base, there was a span of 5 bases. There are 13 residues in the CDR3. The germline V gene encodes CDR1 SGHRS and CDR2 YFSETQ. CDR3 amino acids: CASSLTANTEAFF. The CDR3, as DNA: TGCGCCAGCAGCTTGACAGCGAACACTGAAGCTTTCTTT.